The 16 T cell receptor beta chains given below trace back to one sample, sequenced in a study of cytomegalovirus exposure and HLA in healthy donors. 60 Vbeta and 13 Jbeta primers were used in PCR. The table came from immunoSEQ multiplex PCR; TCRdb's copy has only in-frame clones and leaves some out. The data show 130,000 or so clones, with 65% to 85% seen just once and just under 3% held by the top ten. Sequencing used PBMCs. All receptors come from a woman aged 40 to 50 in good health and CMV-seropositive.

A few counts support this clone. The chain combines TRBV2 with TRBJ2-5, with D hard to call. Trimming removed 10 bases at V and 1 base at J, with 7 bases between. The CDR3 totals 11 residues. Germline V lookup: CDR1 SNHLY, CDR2 FYNNEI. CDR3 amino acids: CANSFQETQYF. CDR3 coding DNA: TGTGCCAACTCGTTCCAAGAGACCCAGTACTTC.

This clone was found a few times. This rearrangement joins TRBV15 to TRBJ1-2, with 8 bases that match TRBD1. The trim removed 8 bases at V and 8 bases at J, leaving 13 bases unmatched. The CDR3 covers 14 residues. The germline CDR1 and CDR2 sequences are LNHNV and YYDKDF (reference sequence). The CDR3 is CATGRGGPGGGYTF. The CDR3 nucleotides read TGTGCCACCGGGAGGGGGGGGCCAGGGGGCGGCTACACCTTC.

Worth noting for this clone: One end of the junction does not line up with germline, which may come from a read error. The chain is built from TRBV30 and TRBJ1-2; D unclear. This CDR3 spans 14 amino acids. Germline loops: CDR1 GTSNPN, CDR2 SVGIG (reference sequence). CDR3 nucleotides: TGTGCCTGGAGTGCCCATCTCCAGGAAGGAGGCTACCCCTTC. The encoded protein is CAWSAHLQEGGYPF.

The chain is built from TRBV5-6 and TRBJ2-4, with D unresolved. The V and J ends lost 0 bases and 8 bases respectively, with 6 bases between them. This CDR3 comprises 12 residues. Per germline, CDR1 SGHDT and CDR2 YYEEEE. CDR3 nucleotides: TGTGCCAGCAGCTTGGAGTCGGACATTCAGTACTTC. Its protein product is CASSLESDIQYF.

The chain employs TRBV30 and TRBJ1-1, with D unresolved. Germline assignment: CDR1 GTSNPN and CDR2 SVGIG (reference sequence). This CDR3 has 14 amino acids. V was trimmed by 2 bases and J by 0 bases, leaving 10 bases between them. The CDR3 bases are TGTGCCTGGAGTTCCACCGGGATGAACACTGAAGCTTTCTTT. Translation: CAWSSTGMNTEAFF.

A remark on this clone: The junction does not match germline at one end; this may be a read error. This chain links TRBV6-1 with TRBJ1-2; 7 bases are a match to TRBD1. Germline V gene lookup returns CDR1 MNHNS and CDR2 SASEGT. This CDR3 region has 15 residues. The CDR3 sequence: CASREGGTADYGYTF. The CDR3 DNA reads TGTGCCAGCAGAGAAGGGGGCACGGCCGACTATGGCTACACCTTC.

To note about this clone: Since the CDR3 does not end with the conserved phenylalanine or tryptophan, this likely comes from a read error. The rearrangement links TRBV7-9 to TRBJ2-6; D perhaps matches TRBD1 (6 bases). V shed 6 bases and J shed 4 bases, with 13 bases lying between them. Per germline, CDR1 SEHNR and CDR2 FQNEAQ (reference sequence). The CDR3 is 15 amino acids. CDR3 in DNA: TGTGCCAGCAGTTATACAGGGACCGGGGCCAACGTCCTGACTCTC. It translates to CASSYTGTGANVLTL.

V and J are TRBV11-2 and TRBJ1-5; D is ambiguous. The V and J ends lost 0 bases and 1 base respectively, with 7 bases between them. Germline values: CDR1 SGHAT, CDR2 FQNNGV. CDR3 length equals 15 residues. The CDR3 loop is CASSLEPGSNQPQHF. CDR3 DNA: TGTGCCAGCAGCTTAGAGCCAGGAAGCAATCAGCCCCAGCATTTT.

This clone showed up just once. The chain uses TRBV30 and TRBJ2-1; 8 bases map to TRBD2. Germline trimming cut 1 base from V and 9 bases from J; bases unmatched to any gene: 8. This CDR3 spans 14 amino acids. CDR1 is GTSNPN, CDR2 SVGIG, per germline (reference sequence). The CDR3 DNA follows: TGTGCCTGGAGTGCCACCGGGGGGGCAGGTGAGCAGTTCTTC. Residues: CAWSATGGAGEQFF.

This clone was observed once. The chain has TRBV7-4 and TRBJ1-2; the D is unclear. The CDR3 has 15 residues. Trimming pared 5 bases from V and 6 bases from J, leaving 19 bases between. Germline assignment: CDR1 SGHVT and CDR2 SQSDAQ. CDR3 sequence reads: CASSPGRRGWHGYTF. For the CDR3, the DNA is TGTGCCAGCAGCCCTGGACGTAGAGGGTGGCATGGCTACACCTTC.

The rearrangement links TRBV4-1 to TRBJ1-1; possible D gene TRBD1, 6 bases. Trimming cost V 6 bases and J 7 bases, with 18 bases left between them. The CDR3 totals 14 residues. Germline assignment: CDR1 MGHRA and CDR2 YSYEKL. The CDR3 reads CASSRGGGRGEAFF. CDR3 coding DNA: TGCGCCAGCAGTCGAGGGGGTGGAAGAGGTGAAGCTTTCTTT.

There are a few counts of this clone. J is TRBJ1-2 and V is TRBV25-1, with D possibly matching TRBD1 (5 bases). V was shortened by 1 base and J by 6 bases, with 18 bases between the two germline ends. This CDR3 comprises 16 residues. In germline, CDR1 is MGHDK, CDR2 SYGVNS. The DNA for the CDR3 is TGTGCCAGCAGTGAATCAGGGCGGGGGTCCTCGGATGGCTACACCTTC. Amino acids: CASSESGRGSSDGYTF.

V and J are TRBV6-5 and TRBJ1-6, with TRBD1 identical over 8 bases. The CDR3 length is 16 residues. CDR1 MNHEY and CDR2 SVGAGI come from the germline V gene. J gave up 10 bases and V 0 bases, and 8 bases lay outside the gene matches. As DNA, the CDR3 is TGTGCCAGCAGTTACTCAGGGACAGGCGTGGGCTCACCCCTCCACTTT. Its protein is CASSYSGTGVGSPLHF.

Only one count was recorded for this clone. The rearrangement joins TRBV29-1 to TRBJ2-7; D is unresolved. The V end was cut by 0 bases, the J end by 3 bases, with 6 bases between. The germline CDR1 and CDR2 sequences are SQVTM and ANQGSEA. This CDR3 contains 12 residues. In DNA, the CDR3 is TGCAGCGTTGAAGATCCACTCTACGAGCAGTACTTC. This encodes CSVEDPLYEQYF.

The rearrangement joins TRBV5-4 to TRBJ2-5; 8 bases agree with TRBD1. The trim removed 4 bases at V and 5 bases at J, leaving 7 bases unmatched. This CDR3 contains 14 residues. Germline lookup yields CDR1 SGHNT and CDR2 YYREEE (reference sequence). The CDR3 DNA reads as TGTGCCAGCAGCCCTGGACAGGGTAGGGAGACCCAGTACTTC. It specifies CASSPGQGRETQYF.

This sequence joins TRBV6-1 and TRBJ2-7; a weak D match, TRBD1 (6 bases). Germline values: CDR1 MNHNS, CDR2 SASEGT. V was clipped by 1 base and J by 0 bases, with 16 bases between them. The CDR3 is 17 amino acids. This chain's CDR3 is CASSEGEVGGYSYEQYF. The DNA for the CDR3 is TGTGCCAGCAGTGAAGGTGAAGTAGGGGGTTACTCCTACGAGCAGTACTTC.